The clone carrying this TCR beta chain appeared many times. This CDR3 region has 17 residues. After removal of 1 base from V and 5 bases from J, the junction contained 12 bases not matched to a gene. CDR1 is SEHNR and CDR2 is FQNEAQ in the germline V gene (reference sequence). The data were obtained in a study of T-cell memory formation after mild COVID-19. Study-level background: Clusters of TCRs were largely donor specific.

TCRdb redid the calling of the 5' RACE reads with MiXCR, one entry per CDR3 protein. The profile shows around 250,000 distinct CDR3 sequences, 7.5% to 10% of them singletons. This chain links TRBV7-9 with TRBJ2-5, with 8 bases that match TRBD1. Sequenced sample: PBMCs or a T cell subset sorted from them (not recorded which). This TCR derives from a man younger than 35 who had mild COVID-19 (a few samples of this study predate the infection). Cell type and time point are not known. The CDR3 DNA reads TGTGCCAGCAGCTTAGAGGCAGGGGGCGTTTGGAGGGAGACCCAGTACTTC. This gives the protein CASSLEAGGVWRETQYF.